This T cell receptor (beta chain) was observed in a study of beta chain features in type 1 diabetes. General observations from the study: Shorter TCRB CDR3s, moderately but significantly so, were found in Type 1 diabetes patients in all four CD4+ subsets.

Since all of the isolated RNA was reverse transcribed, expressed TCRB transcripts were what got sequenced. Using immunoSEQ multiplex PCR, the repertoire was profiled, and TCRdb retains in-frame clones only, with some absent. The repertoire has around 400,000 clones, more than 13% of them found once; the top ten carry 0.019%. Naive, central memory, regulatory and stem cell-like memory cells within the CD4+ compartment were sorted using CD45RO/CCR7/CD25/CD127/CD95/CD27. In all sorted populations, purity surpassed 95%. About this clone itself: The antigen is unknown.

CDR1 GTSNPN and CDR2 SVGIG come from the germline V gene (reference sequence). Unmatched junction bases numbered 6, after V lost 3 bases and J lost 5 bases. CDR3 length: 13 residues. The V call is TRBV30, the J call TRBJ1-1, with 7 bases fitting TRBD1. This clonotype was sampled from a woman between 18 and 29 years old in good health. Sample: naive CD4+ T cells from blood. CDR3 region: CAWRLDRVTEAFF. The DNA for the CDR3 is TGTGCCTGGAGGCTTGACAGGGTGACTGAAGCTTTCTTT. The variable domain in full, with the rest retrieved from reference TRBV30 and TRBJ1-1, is SQTIHQWPATLVQPVGSPLSLECTVEGTSNPNLYWYRQAAGRGLQLLFYSVGIGQISSEVPQNLSASRPQDRQFILSSKKLLLSDSGFYLCAWRLDRVTEAFFGQGTRLTVV.